This paragraph reports one T cell receptor (beta chain). This clone has a single count. Its antigen is still unknown. Per-nucleotide qualities are absent, and no much larger clonotype sits a single base away. These data come from a study of vaccination effects on CD4 cells after COVID-19 (dated by TCRdb to 2022 to 2024). Describing the broader study: Each participant got two doses of an mRNA SARS-CoV-2 vaccine, either BNT162b2 or mRNA-1273. Cultures from other donors in the study were sequenced using the Oncomine TCR Beta short-read assay on an Illumina iSeq 100. A total of 10 COVID-19 convalescent patients and several SARS-CoV-2-naive healthy vaccine recipients were included in the full study. In both COVID-19 convalescent patients and infection-naive vaccine recipients, the study compared SARS-CoV-2 spike-specific CD4+ TCR repertoires from before mRNA vaccination with those from after it. The investigation overall reported the following: Among healthy vaccine recipients, nearly all vaccine-induced clones were SARS-CoV-2 mono-reactive, and only 1 of 255 was cross-reactive with common cold coronaviruses. The study was limited by a small number of convalescent patients and lacked early post-infection timepoints. Clones induced by infection and clones induced by vaccination both contracted markedly at late timepoints after vaccination, which fits with T cell responses waning over time.

Receptor libraries were prepared by the immunoSEQ multiplex PCR assay. DNA from the cultured and isolated CD4+ T cells underwent TCR beta CDR3 sequencing. The authors' analysis ran thus. Non-productive TCR sequences were removed and reads were trimmed to the CDR3 region, keeping CDR3s of at least 7 amino acids. The MANAFEST web app was used to identify antigen-specific clonotypes by comparing expansion in peptide wells with expansion in reference cultures. To be called positive, a clone needed expansion at FDR<0.05 compared with the reference and with all other wells, an odds ratio greater than 5, and a frequency greater than 0.1% in two replicate wells. Clonotypes significantly expanded in SARS-CoV-2 spike wells and in at least one common cold coronavirus spike condition were defined as cross-reactive. Levenshtein distance calculated with the stringdist R package was used to assess CDR3 similarity, and unrooted trees were constructed with ape in R 3.6.1. As stored in TCRdb, this immuneACCESS dataset retains in-frame rearrangements with V and J assigned. A fraction of the clones does not appear; measured against another copy, unresolved V genes explain less than half of the discrepancy, and the remainder lacks a known reason. The D gene and trimming were derived from the DNA, and the V and J assignments and clone size from that table. In all, the sample holds 65,000 to 85,000 clones, and 80% of those were seen once. The top ten hold more than 10% of the sample.

In the ViraFEST assay, PBMC were stimulated with viral peptide pools, and antigen-specific CD4+ T cell clonotypes were then identified by expansion using TCR sequencing. After less than 13 days of culture, CD4+ T cells were isolated with the EasySep CD4+ T cell isolation kit. Healthy vaccine recipients had no prior SARS-CoV-2 infection, confirmed by negative nucleocapsid antibodies before and after vaccination. A few million PBMC per well were cultured with approximately 10 ug/ml peptides in IMDM containing roughly 5% human AB serum, approximately 9.1 IU/ml IL-2 and gentamicin. On days 3 and 7, half of the culture medium was replaced with fresh IL-2-containing medium. Each peptide stimulation condition was cultured in triplicate wells unless otherwise noted. PBMC were separated from whole blood using Ficoll-Paque Plus gradient centrifugation and were then either cryopreserved at -140C or used fresh. The overlapping peptide pools covered the spike proteins of SARS-CoV-2 and of the common cold coronaviruses HCoV-NL63, HCoV-OC43 and HCoV-229E. The QIAamp micro DNA kit was used to extract genomic DNA from the cultured CD4+ T cells.

The receptor was isolated from a human donor who received a COVID-19 vaccine. This specimen was CD4+ T cells from PBMCs cultured with SARS-CoV-2 spike peptides, taken before COVID-19 vaccination. The sample's cell subset or site, from its label and the paper: SARS-CoV-2 spike overlapping peptide pool stimulation.

The nucleotide sequence reads TGTGCCACCAGCCAAGAAGGGGGCAGGGCGTATAGCTATGGCTACACCTTC. Protein translation: CATSQEGGRAYSYGYTF. This chain is built from TRBV15 and TRBJ1-2, and 7 bases in between align with TRBD1. Trimming takes 5 bases off V and 4 bases off J; junction bases not matched to a gene: 16. The CDR3 holds 17 amino acids from the cysteine to the phenylalanine. This entry keeps only the CDR3 DNA: 51 bases, framed from base 1. The germline V gene (reference sequence) supplies CDR1 LNHNV and CDR2 YYDKDF.